A single sample is the source of the 16 T cell receptor beta chains below, sequenced in a study of STAT5B mutations in CD4+ large granular lymphocyte leukemia. TCRdb's copy holds only in-frame clones and misses some; the assay was immunoSEQ multiplex PCR. The sample lists approximately 25,000 clones, about 80% occurring once. Sequencing input: CD4+ T cells from blood buffy coats. The receptors here all came from a human donor in good health.

In nucleotides, the CDR3 is TGTGCCACCAGCAGAGATTTGGGACAGGGTCACTATGGCTACACCTTC. Translated, it gives CATSRDLGQGHYGYTF. The rearrangement joins TRBV15 to TRBJ1-2, with TRBD1 matching over 9 bases. V dropped 0 bases and J dropped 3; count of bases not matched to a gene: 5. The CDR3 has 16 residues. Per germline, CDR1 LNHNV and CDR2 YYDKDF (reference sequence).

This clone was found once. This chain uses TRBV6-5 with TRBJ2-5; D is ambiguous. The J call may be mistaken, given a closer DNA end match to TRBJ2-7. The CDR3 length is 11 residues. Germline V gene lookup returns CDR1 MNHEY and CDR2 SVGAGI. This chain's CDR3 is CASRDIYEQYF. The CDR3 coding sequence is TGTGCCAGCAGGGATATCTACGAGCAGTACTTC.

This clone is a singleton in its sample. This chain uses TRBV11-2 with TRBJ2-7; D gene unclear. The CDR3 is 13 amino acids. CDR1 is SGHAT and CDR2 is FQNNGV in the germline V gene. Trimming left V 8 bases short and J 6 bases short, with 17 bases between. The CDR3 reads CASQDPFSGEQYF. The CDR3 nucleotides read TGTGCCAGCCAAGACCCGTTCTCAGGCGAGCAGTACTTC.

The chain carries TRBV10-3 and TRBJ2-2; maybe TRBD1 (5 bases). V was cut by 6 bases and J by 5 bases, with 10 bases left in between. The CDR3 totals 13 residues. The germline V gene has CDR1 ENHRY and CDR2 SYGVKD. Here the CDR3 reads CAIRPQVTGELFF. The CDR3 DNA sequence: TGTGCCATCAGACCACAGGTTACCGGGGAGCTGTTTTTT.

This clone was seen a few times. This rearrangement joins TRBV18 to TRBJ1-1; D ambiguous. The CDR3 has 16 residues. V was pared by 4 bases and J by 4 bases, with 19 bases between. CDR1 and CDR2 (germline): KGHSH, LQKENI. For the CDR3, the DNA is TGTGCCAGCTCACGGCCAACAGATAAGGGAGGCACTGAAGCTTTCTTT. This gives the protein CASSRPTDKGGTEAFF.

V is TRBV4-3 and J is TRBJ2-3, with a tentative D call TRBD2 (5 bases). Trimming stripped 2 bases from V and 4 bases from J, with 22 bases between. CDR3 length equals 18 residues. CDR1 and CDR2 (germline): LGHNA, YSLEER. This CDR3 reads CASSQNPSSGLAADTQYF. CDR3 DNA sequence: TGCGCCAGCAGCCAAAACCCTAGCTCCGGCCTGGCGGCAGATACGCAGTATTTT.

This clone occurred a few times. This chain's CDR3 is CASSPNRGPGELFF. CDR3 DNA sequence: TGCGCCAGCAGTCCAAACAGGGGCCCCGGGGAGCTGTTTTTT. The chain couples TRBV10-2 to TRBJ2-2; 7 nucleotides align to TRBD1. J lost 6 bases, V lost 5 bases, and 6 bases had no gene match. Germline V gene sequence: CDR1 WSHSY, CDR2 SAAADI. The CDR3 contains 14 residues.

The rearrangement uses TRBV29-1 and TRBJ2-5; 12 bases are a match to TRBD2. This CDR3 has 14 amino acids. The junction had 7 bases not matched to a gene; V was cut back by 7 bases and J by 4 bases. Germline V gene data show CDR1 as SQVTM and CDR2 as ANQGSEA. CDR3 sequence reads: CSGLAGGIGETQYF. The CDR3 bases are TGCAGCGGGCTAGCGGGGGGGATCGGAGAGACCCAGTACTTC.

V usage is TRBV29-1 and J usage is TRBJ2-1; the D gene is possibly TRBD2 (7 bases). Trimming stripped 4 bases from V and 4 bases from J, with 17 bases between. This CDR3 is 15 amino acids long. CDR1 and CDR2 (germline): SQVTM, ANQGSEA. The CDR3 region is CSVGFGGAGYNEQFF. Here the CDR3 DNA reads TGCAGCGTTGGATTTGGGGGGGCAGGGTACAATGAGCAGTTCTTC.

The chain joins TRBV29-1 to TRBJ1-5, with a possible D match to TRBD1 (6 bases). The germline V and J ends were trimmed by 5 bases and 7 bases, with 15 bases remaining between them. Germline-derived CDR1 and CDR2 are SQVTM and ANQGSEA. This CDR3 has 13 residues. The CDR3 loop is CSVLGGLGQPQHF. The CDR3 DNA reads TGCAGCGTTTTAGGGGGTTTAGGACAGCCCCAGCATTTT.

V is TRBV7-9 and J is TRBJ1-2; 10 bases agree with TRBD1. Germline assignment: CDR1 SEHNR and CDR2 FQNEAQ (reference sequence). Trimming took 5 bases from V and 5 from J; bases not matched to a gene: 2. This CDR3 comprises 13 residues. CDR3 in amino acids: CASSPGQGYGYTF. CDR3 sequence (DNA): TGTGCCAGCAGCCCGGGACAGGGGTATGGCTACACCTTC.

V gene TRBV5-8 combines with J gene TRBJ1-4; D gene unclear. The length of the CDR3 is 16 residues. The germline CDR1 and CDR2 sequences are SGHTS and YDEGEE. V lost 0 bases and J lost 7, with 16 bases in between. In DNA form, the CDR3 reads TGTGCCAGCAGCTTGGGTAGCCCCGGAGTCGGTGAAAAACTGTTTTTT. It encodes CASSLGSPGVGEKLFF. The full variable domain, with the rest looked up from reference TRBV5-8 and TRBJ1-4, is EAGVTQSPTHLIKTRGQQATLRCSPISGHTSVYWYQQALGLGLQFLLWYDEGEERNRGNFPPRFSGRQFPNYSSELNVNALELEDSALYLCASSLGSPGVGEKLFFGSGTQLSVL.

The chain has TRBV28 and TRBJ1-5; a weak D match, TRBD1 (5 bases). V was cut by 5 bases and J by 11 bases, with 22 bases left in between. The germline V gene encodes CDR1 MDHEN and CDR2 SYDVKM. The CDR3 is made up of 15 amino acids. CDR3 sequence (DNA): TGTGCCAGCAGTGGCCCCGGGCGGGGACTGGCGTCCCAGCATTTT. Its protein product is CASSGPGRGLASQHF.

The chain links TRBV5-4 to TRBJ1-6, with D possibly TRBD1 on 6 matching bases. The V gene's germline CDR1 is SGHNT and CDR2 YYREEE (reference sequence). The CDR3 runs to 13 residues. The V end was cut by 4 bases, the J end by 7 bases, with 9 bases between. The CDR3, as DNA: TGTGCCAGCAGCGAGGGGGTCAATTCACCCCTCCACTTT. Amino acids: CASSEGVNSPLHF.

The chain joins TRBV19 to TRBJ1-2; D is possibly TRBD1 (6 bases). This CDR3 spans 15 amino acids. With 3 bases removed from V and 9 bases from J, the gap between germline ends came to 20 bases. The germline gives CDR1 LNHDA, CDR2 SQIVND (reference sequence). The CDR3 protein is CASSIPGALFMSYTF. The DNA of the CDR3 is TGTGCCAGTAGTATTCCAGGGGCGTTATTTATGAGCTACACCTTC.

This clone was recorded a few times. The chain is built from TRBV10-3 and TRBJ2-1; 13 nucleotides line up with TRBD2. Germline V gene data show CDR1 as ENHRY and CDR2 as SYGVKD. The J segment lost 8 bases and the V segment lost 2 bases, leaving 6 bases of the junction unmatched. This CDR3 is built from 16 residues. CDR3 region: CAISERVGLAGDEQFF. As DNA, the CDR3 is TGTGCCATCAGTGAGAGAGTCGGACTAGCGGGAGATGAGCAGTTCTTC.